This TCR beta chain was sequenced in a study of shared clonotypes between healthy human individuals (dated by TCRdb to 2020 to 2021). Regarding the study in general: A couple of women and three men aged 18 to 49 years were included in the cohort. For each donor, CD4 naive and CD4 memory were each given three plates, CD8 naive was given two plates, and CD8 memory was given one plate. Between about 0.8 and 9.5 billion PBMCs per donor were obtained by leukapheresis. To increase sequencing depth and limit assay-specific biases, TCR repertoire library preparation and sequencing were carried out by different laboratories using diverse techniques. Blood TCR repertoires of about 5 healthy adults were deeply sequenced to estimate repertoire size and the extent of clonotype sharing between individuals. The study at large found these results: Incomplete sequencing was indicated by rarefaction of sorted-subset datasets, despite the large sequencing depth. Pairwise subsampling led to the expectation that sequencing depth would affect the degree of clonotype sharing among donors. When a few donors were compared, the shared fraction of clonotypes was about 5.5% for naive CD4, over 3% for naive CD8, roughly 2.3% for memory CD4, and approximately 0.4% for memory CD8. Clonotypes shared by all four sorted-subset donors showed higher generation probabilities than non-shared clonotypes. The genetic and exposure-history diversity represented was limited by the small number of donors. Naive subsets generally had larger estimated clonotype richness than memory subsets. Only blood was sampled, and tissue TCR repertoires likely differ from those in blood.

TCR CDR3 regions were amplified from genomic DNA by multiplex PCR using the deep immunoSEQ assay. Extracted genomic DNA from each cell subset was spread evenly across all wells of several immunoSEQ 96-well plates, with each plate serving as a replicate. Each replicate PCR for sorted subsets received 200 ng genomic DNA, equal to about 30,000 T cell genomes. The purified libraries were quantified using a Qubit 3.0 fluorometer, sized with a Bioanalyzer 2100, and then quantified again using the KAPA Library Quantification kit. Every immunoSEQ 96-well plate was sequenced on a separate single-read 150-cycle Illumina NextSeq 550 flow cell. Per the authors' processing: Because only junctional sequences without quality scores were contained in the immunoSEQ output, filtering matching that applied to full-length reads could not be performed. To assign V/J genes and CDR3, sequences were annotated using PyIR, a Python wrapper for IgBLAST v1.9, with IMGT germline references. Any read was removed if the V/J assignment was weak (E-value above 1e-6), the CDR3 was missing, or the read contained stop codons, out-of-frame junctions, or ambiguous translated residues. A V3J clonotype was defined by an identical inferred V gene, J gene, and CDR3 amino acid sequence. To compute the percentage overlap between repertoires, the number of shared unique clonotypes was divided by the size of the smaller repertoire. Three approaches were used to assess repertoire richness: RTK rarefaction, the Chao1 estimator, and Recon v2.1 estimates of unobserved clonotypes. OLGA was used to compute generation probabilities for all TCRbeta clonotypes that the gDNA method yielded from four donors. TCRdb provides this immuneACCESS table in a form limited to in-frame rearrangements. Some clones are lacking; in checked studies, under half of them reflect an unresolved V gene, and why the rest are absent is not known. The D gene and trimming were derived from the DNA, and the V and J assignments and clone size from that table. Across this sample there are about 1.4 million clones, with around 97% seen only once. Approximately 1% of the sample is in the top ten clones.

About this clone: It lacks a known antigen. Per-base qualities were not stored, and no clone one base away is much larger.

The donors were healthy, HIV-negative adults with no recently reported acute infections or vaccinations. Every donor was a Caucasian adult living in Nashville, Tennessee, USA. CD4+ T cells were enriched by magnetic negative selection, after which naive cells were positively selected on CD45RA and the negative fraction was taken as the memory subset. After blood collection by leukapheresis, PBMCs were isolated using Ficoll-Histopaque density gradient centrifugation and then cryopreserved in the vapor phase of liquid nitrogen. Purity and quantity of every magnetically sorted T cell population were checked by analytical flow cytometry. Each sorted fraction had its genomic DNA isolated and then quantified by UV absorbance on a Nanodrop 2000c. From the cysteine through the phenylalanine, the CDR3 covers 14 amino acids. The only DNA kept is the CDR3, 42 bases in frame from the first base. A distance of 13 bases separates the germline ends of V and J, which lose 3 bases and 8 bases respectively. CDR1 and CDR2 are read off the germline V gene as MNHEY and SVGAGI.

Sequencing was performed on naive CD4+ T cells sorted from blood. In the paper's terms, the cell subset or site label means: CD45RA+ positively selected. The receptor's source is a man under 40 in good health. This chain is built from TRBV6-5 and TRBJ2-2; a confident D gene designation cannot be given. The CDR3 protein is CASSYSTLRGELFF. The sequence in DNA is TGTGCCAGCAGTTATTCAACCTTAAGGGGGGAGCTGTTTTTT.